This T cell receptor (beta chain) was identified in a study of T cell responses to AZD1222 COVID-19 vaccine. Germline V gene data show CDR1 as SGHTA and CDR2 as FQGNSA. V lost 3 bases, J lost 8 bases, and 3 bases stayed unmatched. This CDR3 is built from 13 residues. General study points: Repertoire collection took place solely once the T cell response had peaked. Baseline seropositives among AZD1222 recipients totaled only 6 or 7. Compared with day 0, the breadth and depth of the Spike-specific TCR repertoire rose significantly after two doses of AZD1222. As reported, nearly half of all spike-specific TCRs target variant regions that are unmutated.

Notes on this clone: Its specificity is unknown.

Sequencing used immunoSEQ multiplex PCR; TCRdb keeps in-frame clones, though not all of them. The sample carries about 150,000 clones, around 93% recorded once. The chain has TRBV7-2 and TRBJ1-4; TRBD1 aligns across 7 bases. The source of this sequence is an adult in good health. This specimen consisted of peripheral blood, obtained on day 0 of AZD1222 vaccination. CDR3 residues: CASSFIRGEKLFF. CDR3 in DNA: TGTGCCAGCAGCTTTATCAGGGGGGAAAAACTGTTTTTT.